The 25 T cell receptor beta chains presented below share a single source sample, sequenced in a study of beta chain features in type 1 diabetes. The entirety of the isolated RNA underwent reverse transcription, so expressed TCRB transcripts were sequenced. Here immunoSEQ multiplex PCR was the method, and the copy in TCRdb shows in-frame clones only, minus some. The sample lists 430,000 or so clones, approximately 10% occurring once. The sample was naive CD4+ T cells from blood. Receptors were obtained from a woman between 18 and 30 years old in good health.

About this clone: Other DNA sequences within the sample encode an identical CDR3. V and J are TRBV6-5 and TRBJ2-7; D unclear. This CDR3 has 14 amino acids. The germline gives CDR1 MNHEY, CDR2 SVGAGI. V was shortened by 0 bases and J by 2 bases, with 8 bases between the two germline ends. DNA of the CDR3: TGTGCCAGCAGTTACTCGACGGCTACCTACGAGCAGTACTTC. It yields the protein CASSYSTATYEQYF.

The V and J genes are TRBV6-4 and TRBJ2-2, with D tentatively TRBD1 (6 bases). The germline V and J ends were trimmed by 6 bases and 5 bases, with 10 bases remaining between them. CDR1 MRHNA and CDR2 SNTAGT come from the germline V gene. The CDR3 is made up of 13 amino acids. The CDR3 spells CASSPQGTGELFF. The DNA of the CDR3 is TGTGCCAGCAGCCCCCAGGGGACCGGGGAGCTGTTTTTT.

In its sample, this clone was seen a few times. J is TRBJ1-1 and V is TRBV2, with unresolved D. V lost 6 bases, J lost 2 bases, and 10 bases lay in between. Germline V gene data show CDR1 as SNHLY and CDR2 as FYNNEI. The CDR3 spans 13 residues. The CDR3 nucleotides are TGTGCCAGCAGCAATGGCCCAAACACTGAAGCTTTCTTT. Protein: CASSNGPNTEAFF.

On this clone: Relative to the germline gene, one junction end is altered; a read error may explain this. The rearrangement uses TRBV7-7 and TRBJ2-1; D gene uncertain. CDR1 and CDR2 from the germline V gene are SSHAT and FNYEAQ (reference sequence). There are 15 residues in the CDR3. CDR3 bases: TGTGCTAGCAGCTCCTCAGGCGTGGAATACAATGAGCAGTTCTTC. This gives the protein CASSSSGVEYNEQFF.

In its sample, this clone was seen a few times. The rearrangement joins TRBV7-2 to TRBJ2-1; 10 positions agree with TRBD2. V trimming: 0 bases; J trimming: 6 bases; junction bases outside the gene matches: 2. The CDR3 sequence is 15 residues long. Germline CDR1 and CDR2: SGHTA and FQGNSA. CDR3 nucleotides: TGTGCCAGCAGCTTAGCAGCGGGAGGGGCCAATGAGCAGTTCTTC. It specifies CASSLAAGGANEQFF.

This clone was counted a few times. The J gene is TRBJ1-1, the V gene TRBV6-5; D unclear. Germline lookup yields CDR1 MNHEY and CDR2 SVGAGI. V lost 0 bases and J lost 10, with 15 bases in between. The CDR3 is 14 residues long. The CDR3 sequence is CASSYSRLASPAFF. As DNA, the CDR3 is TGTGCCAGCAGTTACTCGAGGCTGGCAAGCCCAGCTTTCTTT.

This clone came up a few times. This chain joins TRBV4-3 and TRBJ1-2; 7 bases fit TRBD1. After removal of 0 bases from V and 2 bases from J, the junction contained 6 bases not matched to a gene. Germline-derived CDR1 and CDR2 are LGHNA and YSLEER. This CDR3 spans 16 amino acids. The CDR3 loop reads CASSQEGYRGNYGYTF. DNA of the CDR3: TGCGCCAGCAGCCAAGAGGGGTACAGGGGAAACTATGGCTACACCTTC.

V and J are TRBV7-2 and TRBJ2-4, with D maybe TRBD2 (6 bases). Germline-derived CDR1 and CDR2 are SGHTA and FQGNSA. The V end was cut by 4 bases, the J end by 2 bases, with 15 bases between. The CDR3 runs to 16 residues. The CDR3 is CASSSPVGLSKNIQYF. The CDR3 DNA reads as TGTGCCAGCAGCTCTCCCGTGGGACTTTCCAAAAACATTCAGTACTTC.

The chain joins TRBV27 to TRBJ2-6, with D unclear. Germline values: CDR1 MNHEY, CDR2 SMNVEV (reference sequence). The CDR3 spans 14 residues. The V end lost 5 bases, the J end lost 4 bases, and 9 bases lay between the germline ends. The CDR3 DNA reads as TGTGCCAGCAGTAGACGATTCGGGGCCAACGTCCTGACTTTC. The encoded protein is CASSRRFGANVLTF.

This clone showed up just a few times. The chain recombines TRBV4-3 with TRBJ2-4; D possibly corresponds to TRBD2 (6 bases). Per germline, CDR1 LGHNA and CDR2 YSLEER. The CDR3 is 15 residues long. Trimming pared 1 base from V and 4 bases from J, leaving 11 bases between. Here the CDR3 reads CASSQVADPKNIQYF. CDR3 sequence (DNA): TGCGCCAGCAGCCAAGTAGCGGATCCTAAAAACATTCAGTACTTC.

This clone came up a few times. V usage is TRBV7-2 and J usage is TRBJ1-1; D possibly corresponds to TRBD1 (5 bases). The CDR3 has 15 residues. Germline V gene sequence: CDR1 SGHTA, CDR2 FQGNSA. The V gene lost 6 bases and the J gene lost 5 bases, with 19 bases spanning the gap. CDR3 sequence: CASSRSRVRGTEAFF. The CDR3 coding sequence is TGTGCCAGCAGTCGAAGCAGGGTAAGAGGGACTGAAGCTTTCTTT.

V gene TRBV28 combines with J gene TRBJ1-2; D ambiguous. Germline loops: CDR1 MDHEN, CDR2 SYDVKM. The CDR3 loop spans 11 amino acids. V was pared by 6 bases and J by 8 bases, with 10 bases between. The CDR3 bases are TGTGCCAGCAGCCCATCCCTCGGCTACACCTTC. Translated: CASSPSLGYTF.

J is TRBJ2-2 and V is TRBV7-9; D unresolved. The V gene's germline CDR1 is SEHNR and CDR2 FQNEAQ (reference sequence). The CDR3 is 13 amino acids. The V end lost 6 bases, the J end lost 4 bases, and 9 bases lay between the germline ends. CDR3 sequence: CASRERSTGELFF. The CDR3 region has the DNA TGTGCCAGCAGAGAGCGAAGCACCGGGGAGCTGTTTTTT.

This clone was counted only a few times. The gene calls are TRBV5-1 and TRBJ1-2, with D unclear. CDR1 is SGHRS, CDR2 YFSETQ, per germline. This CDR3 comprises 14 residues. Trimming pared 2 bases from V and 6 bases from J, leaving 14 bases between. The CDR3 DNA reads TGCGCCAGCAGCTTCGATTCCACTGGTAATGGCTACACCTTC. This sequence encodes CASSFDSTGNGYTF.

This clone was picked up a small number of times. This rearrangement joins TRBV5-1 to TRBJ2-1; D gene unclear. V was clipped by 2 bases and J by 4 bases, with 4 bases between them. CDR1 SGHRS and CDR2 YFSETQ come from the germline V gene. The CDR3 contains 12 residues. CDR3 loop: CASSFRYNEQFF. CDR3 in DNA: TGCGCCAGCAGCTTTAGATACAATGAGCAGTTCTTC.

This chain uses TRBV5-4 with TRBJ2-6, with a weak D call TRBD1 (6 bases). The length of the CDR3 is 15 residues. Germline V CDR1 and CDR2: SGHNT, YYREEE (reference sequence). Trimming took off 4 bases at V and 7 bases at J, with 15 bases between the two ends. The CDR3 DNA follows: TGTGCCAGCAGCCCGGGACACCCGCGCGCCAACGTCCTGACTTTC. Amino acids: CASSPGHPRANVLTF.

The chain uses TRBV20-1 and TRBJ2-7; D is unclear. This CDR3 comprises 11 residues. CDR1 is DFQATT, CDR2 SNEGSKA, per germline (reference sequence). V lost 6 bases to trimming and J lost 5 bases, with 11 bases between them. The CDR3 DNA follows: TGCAGTGCCCAGCTACGGGACGAGCAGTACTTC. Its translation is CSAQLRDEQYF.

The chain combines TRBV6-1 with TRBJ2-3; D ambiguous. V lost 7 bases to trimming and J lost 3 bases, with 11 bases between them. This CDR3 has 13 amino acids. Germline V gene sequence: CDR1 MNHNS, CDR2 SASEGT. The DNA for the CDR3 is TGTGCCAGCACGACTCTAGGAACAGATACGCAGTATTTT. It codes for CASTTLGTDTQYF.

This clone was seen a handful of times. CDR3: CASSPRWGSYNEQFF. The CDR3 bases are TGTGCCAGCAGCCCTAGATGGGGGTCCTACAATGAGCAGTTCTTC. The chain carries TRBV7-2 and TRBJ2-1; D might be TRBD1 or TRBD2, each matching 5 bases. The CDR3 consists of 15 residues. Germline values: CDR1 SGHTA, CDR2 FQGNSA. V was pared by 5 bases and J by 1 base, with 12 bases between.

In its sample, this clone was seen a few times. The chain recombines TRBV29-1 with TRBJ2-5; D might be TRBD1 or TRBD2, each matching 5 bases. The germline V gene has CDR1 SQVTM and CDR2 ANQGSEA. The CDR3 is made up of 15 amino acids. V lost 0 bases to trimming and J lost 11 bases, with 22 bases between them. In DNA form, the CDR3 reads TGCAGCGTTGAAGATCGGGGCGGCTCGGGAAAGGAGCAGTACTTC. As protein: CSVEDRGGSGKEQYF.

The V call is TRBV9, the J call TRBJ2-5, with D uncertain. V dropped 3 bases and J dropped 1 base, with 16 bases sitting between them. Germline lookup yields CDR1 SGDLS and CDR2 YYNGEE. This CDR3 is built from 16 residues. CDR3 nucleotides: TGTGCCAGCAGCGAGATTAGCCATATAGTCCAAGAGACCCAGTACTTC. It translates to CASSEISHIVQETQYF.

The chain joins TRBV5-1 to TRBJ2-5; 8 positions match TRBD2. This CDR3 is built from 16 residues. Unmatched junction bases numbered 7, after V lost 1 base and J lost 2 bases. From germline, CDR1 is SGHRS and CDR2 YFSETQ. CDR3 DNA: TGCGCCAGCAGCTTGTCGGGCACTAGCGGACAAGAGACCCAGTACTTC. This gives the protein CASSLSGTSGQETQYF. The variable domain in full, completed from reference TRBV5-1 and TRBJ2-5, reads KAGVTQTPRYLIKTRGQQVTLSCSPISGHRSVSWYQQTPGQGLQFLFEYFSETQRNKGNFPGRFSGRQFSNSRSEMNVSTLELGDSALYLCASSLSGTSGQETQYFGPGTRLLVL.

This clone was observed a few times. The chain links TRBV6-6 to TRBJ1-2; possible D gene TRBD1, 6 bases. CDR1 MNHNY and CDR2 SVGAGI come from the germline V gene (reference sequence). The CDR3 covers 15 residues. V lost 3 bases to trimming and J lost 4 bases, with 15 bases between them. In nucleotides, the CDR3 is TGTGCCAGCAGTTATCCGGCAGGGGAACCCTATGGCTACACCTTC. Protein: CASSYPAGEPYGYTF.

This clone was seen a few times. The gene calls are TRBV6-1 and TRBJ2-4; TRBD1 aligns across 7 bases. The junction had 5 bases not matched to a gene; V was cut back by 4 bases and J by 8 bases. CDR3 length equals 13 residues. Germline CDR1 MNHNS, CDR2 SASEGT. CDR3 protein: CASSARGTDIQYF. The DNA of the CDR3 is TGTGCCAGCAGTGCCAGGGGGACGGACATTCAGTACTTC.

This clone appeared a single time. The chain recombines TRBV10-3 with TRBJ2-5; 10 bases map to TRBD1. Germline V lookup: CDR1 ENHRY, CDR2 SYGVKD. This CDR3 comprises 16 residues. V was pared by 2 bases and J by 1 base, with 4 bases of the junction left unmatched. The CDR3: CAISERGTGVQETQYF. The CDR3 nucleotides are TGTGCCATCAGTGAGCGGGGGACAGGGGTCCAAGAGACCCAGTACTTC.